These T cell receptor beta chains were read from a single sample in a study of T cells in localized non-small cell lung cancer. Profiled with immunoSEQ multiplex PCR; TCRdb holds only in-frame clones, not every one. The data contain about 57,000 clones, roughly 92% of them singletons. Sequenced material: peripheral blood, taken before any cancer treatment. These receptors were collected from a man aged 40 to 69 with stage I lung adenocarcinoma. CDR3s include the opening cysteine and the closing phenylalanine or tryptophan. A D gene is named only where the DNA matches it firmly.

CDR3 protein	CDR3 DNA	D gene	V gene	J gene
CASSELQGRQETQYF	TGTGCCAGCAGTGAATTGCAGGGGCGTCAAGAGACCCAGTACTTC	NA	TRBV2	TRBJ2-5
CASSQGMDSYEQYF	TGCGCCAGCAGCCAAGGTATGGACTCCTACGAGCAGTACTTC	NA	TRBV4-3	TRBJ2-7
CASSTDRVGTEAFF	TGTGCCAGCAGTACCGACAGGGTTGGCACTGAAGCTTTCTTT	TRBD1	TRBV6-5	TRBJ1-1
CASSRRTGPSEQFF	TGCGCCAGCAGCCGGAGGACAGGACCCAGTGAGCAGTTCTTC	TRBD1	TRBV5-1	TRBJ2-1
CASSLLPSGSNGELFF	TGTGCCAGCAGCTTACTTCCTAGCGGGAGCAACGGGGAGCTGTTTTTT	TRBD2	TRBV7-2	TRBJ2-2
CSPGEGNYEQYF	TGCAGCCCGGGGGAGGGCAATTACGAGCAGTACTTC	TRBD2	TRBV29-1	TRBJ2-7
CATSYRTGGASDTQYF	TGTGCCACCAGCTATAGGACAGGGGGCGCGTCAGATACGCAGTATTTT	TRBD1	TRBV15	TRBJ2-3
CSVGDREASEQFF	TGCAGCGTGGGGGACAGGGAGGCTAGTGAGCAGTTCTTC	TRBD1	TRBV29-1	TRBJ2-1
CASSDEVWQPQHF	TGTGCCAGCAGTGATGAGGTTTGGCAGCCCCAGCATTTT	NA	TRBV6-1	TRBJ1-5
CASSLGLAGVMGGELFF	TGCGCCAGCAGCTTGGGACTAGCGGGAGTCATGGGCGGGGAGCTGTTTTTT	TRBD2	TRBV5-1	TRBJ2-2
CASSPTQYSGNTIYF	TGTGCCAGCAGCCCGACACAATACTCTGGAAACACCATATATTTT	NA	TRBV6-5	TRBJ1-3
CASSAPFRGSEQFF	TGTGCCAGCAGCGCTCCTTTCCGCGGGAGTGAGCAGTTCTTC	TRBD2	TRBV9	TRBJ2-1
CAIASSTDTQYF	TGTGCCATCGCCTCTAGCACAGATACGCAGTATTTT	NA	TRBV10-3	TRBJ2-3
CASSSIAGYEQYF	TGTGCCAGCAGCTCCATAGCGGGTTACGAGCAGTACTTC	TRBD2	TRBV7-2	TRBJ2-7
CASSLTSGRYEQYF	TGTGCCAGCAGTCTCACTAGCGGGAGGTACGAGCAGTACTTC	TRBD2	TRBV28	TRBJ2-7
CASSIQGTSYEQYF	TGTGCCAGTAGTATACAGGGAACTTCCTACGAGCAGTACTTC	NA	TRBV19	TRBJ2-7
CASHRGVGELFF	TGTGCCTCCCACAGGGGGGTCGGGGAGCTGTTTTTT	TRBD1	TRBV30	TRBJ2-2
CASSSGQGGTDTQYF	TGTGCCAGCAGCTCCGGACAGGGGGGCACAGATACGCAGTATTTT	TRBD1	TRBV7-9	TRBJ2-3
CASSLAFRGRVEKLFF	TGTGCCAGCAGCTTAGCGTTTAGGGGGCGAGTTGAAAAACTGTTTTTT	TRBD1	TRBV7-8	TRBJ1-4
CASSFSAGIQETQYF	TGTGCCAGCAGCTTCTCAGCGGGGATCCAAGAGACCCAGTACTTC	TRBD2	TRBV11-2	TRBJ2-5
CTTQRAWLRPYEQYF	TGCACCACCCAGCGAGCGTGGTTGCGACCCTACGAGCAGTACTTC	NA	TRBV29-1	TRBJ2-7
CASSLLTATYEQYF	TGTGCCAGCAGCCTCCTGACAGCTACCTACGAGCAGTACTTC	NA	TRBV5-8	TRBJ2-7
CASRDQNTGELFF	TGTGCCAGCCGGGACCAAAACACCGGGGAGCTGTTTTTT	NA	TRBV19	TRBJ2-2
CASSSASGNTIYF	TGTGCCAGCAGCTCCGCTTCTGGAAACACCATATATTTT	NA	TRBV5-4	TRBJ1-3